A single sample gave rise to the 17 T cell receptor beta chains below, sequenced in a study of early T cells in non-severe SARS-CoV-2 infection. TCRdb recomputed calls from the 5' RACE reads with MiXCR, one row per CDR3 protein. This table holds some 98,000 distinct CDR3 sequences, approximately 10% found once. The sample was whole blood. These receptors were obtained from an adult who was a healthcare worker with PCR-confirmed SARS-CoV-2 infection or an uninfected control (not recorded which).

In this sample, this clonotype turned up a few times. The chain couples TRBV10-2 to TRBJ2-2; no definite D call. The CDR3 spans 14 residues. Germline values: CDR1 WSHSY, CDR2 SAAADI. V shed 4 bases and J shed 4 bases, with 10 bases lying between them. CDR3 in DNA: TGCGCCAGCAGTGGGCCTATGTTCACCGGGGAGCTGTTTTTT. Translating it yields CASSGPMFTGELFF.

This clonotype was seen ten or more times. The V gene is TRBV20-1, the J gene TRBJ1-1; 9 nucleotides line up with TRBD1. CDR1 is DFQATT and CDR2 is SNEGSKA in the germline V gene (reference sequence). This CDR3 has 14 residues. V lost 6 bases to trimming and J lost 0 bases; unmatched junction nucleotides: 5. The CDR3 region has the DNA TGCAGTGCGCCAAACAGGGGGCTGAACACTGAAGCTTTCTTT. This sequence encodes CSAPNRGLNTEAFF.

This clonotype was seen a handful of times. CDR3 in DNA: TGTGCCAGCAGTTCCGAGACAGGAAACTATGGCTACACCTTC. This encodes CASSSETGNYGYTF. The chain employs TRBV6-1 and TRBJ1-2; tentative D call: TRBD1 (6 bases). CDR3 size: 14 residues. Germline values: CDR1 MNHNS, CDR2 SASEGT. Trimming left V 5 bases short and J 2 bases short, with 12 bases between.

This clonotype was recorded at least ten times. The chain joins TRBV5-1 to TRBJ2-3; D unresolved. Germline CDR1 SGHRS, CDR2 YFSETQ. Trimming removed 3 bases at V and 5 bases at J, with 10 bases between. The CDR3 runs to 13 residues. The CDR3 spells CASSSAPQDTQYF. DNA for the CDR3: TGCGCCAGCAGCTCTGCCCCCCAAGATACGCAGTATTTT.

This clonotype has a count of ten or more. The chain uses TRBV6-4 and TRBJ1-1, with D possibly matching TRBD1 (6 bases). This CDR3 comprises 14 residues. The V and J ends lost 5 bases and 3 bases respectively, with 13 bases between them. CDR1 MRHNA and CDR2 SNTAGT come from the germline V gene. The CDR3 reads CASSYRVGDTEAFF. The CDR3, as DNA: TGTGCCAGCAGTTACAGGGTCGGCGACACTGAAGCTTTCTTT.

The DNA for the CDR3 is TGTGCCAGCAGTACACAGGGACAGCCCCAGCATTTT. Encoded protein: CASSTQGQPQHF. The V call is TRBV2, the J call TRBJ1-5; possibly TRBD1 for D (6 bases). Looked up from germline, CDR1 is SNHLY and CDR2 is FYNNEI. V dropped 5 bases and J dropped 7 bases, with 9 bases sitting between them. This CDR3 is built from 12 residues.

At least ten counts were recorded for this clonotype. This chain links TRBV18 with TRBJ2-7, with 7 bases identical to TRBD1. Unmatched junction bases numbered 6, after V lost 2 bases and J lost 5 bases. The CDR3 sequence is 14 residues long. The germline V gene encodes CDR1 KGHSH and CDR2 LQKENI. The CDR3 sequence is CASSPTGVGHEQYF. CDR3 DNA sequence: TGTGCCAGCTCACCAACAGGGGTGGGCCACGAGCAGTACTTC.

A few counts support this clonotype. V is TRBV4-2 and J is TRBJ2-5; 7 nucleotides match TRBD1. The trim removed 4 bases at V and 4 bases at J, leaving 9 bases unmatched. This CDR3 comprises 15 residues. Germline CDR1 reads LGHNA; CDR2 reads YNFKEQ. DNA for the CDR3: TGTGCCAGCAGCCGCGGACAGGTTGGAGGAGAGACCCAGTACTTC. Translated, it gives CASSRGQVGGETQYF.

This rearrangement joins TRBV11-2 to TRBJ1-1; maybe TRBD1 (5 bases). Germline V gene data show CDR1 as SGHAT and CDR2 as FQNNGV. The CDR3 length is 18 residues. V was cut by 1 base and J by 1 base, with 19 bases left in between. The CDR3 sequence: CASSLARGRARTNTEAFF. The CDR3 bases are TGTGCCAGCAGCTTAGCTAGGGGCAGGGCACGGACGAACACTGAAGCTTTCTTT.

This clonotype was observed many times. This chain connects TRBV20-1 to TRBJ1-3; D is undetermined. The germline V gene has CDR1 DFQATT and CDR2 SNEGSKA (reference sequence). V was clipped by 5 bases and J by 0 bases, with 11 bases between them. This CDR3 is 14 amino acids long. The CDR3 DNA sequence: TGCAGTGCTGGACGGTCGAACTCTGGAAACACCATATATTTT. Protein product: CSAGRSNSGNTIYF.

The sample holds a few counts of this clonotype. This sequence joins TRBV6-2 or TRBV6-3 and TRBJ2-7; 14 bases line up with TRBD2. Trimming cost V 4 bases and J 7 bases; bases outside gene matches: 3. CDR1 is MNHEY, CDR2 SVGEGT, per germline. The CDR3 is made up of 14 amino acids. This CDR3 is CASSSGLAGDEQYF. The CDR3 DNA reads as TGTGCCAGCAGTTCGGGACTAGCGGGGGATGAGCAGTACTTC.

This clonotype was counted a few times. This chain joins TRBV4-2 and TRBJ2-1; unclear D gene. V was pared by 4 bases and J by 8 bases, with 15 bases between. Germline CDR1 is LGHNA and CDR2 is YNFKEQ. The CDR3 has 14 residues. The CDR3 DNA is TGTGCCAGCAGCCCCGACCACCCCGCCGATGAGCAGTTCTTC. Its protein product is CASSPDHPADEQFF.

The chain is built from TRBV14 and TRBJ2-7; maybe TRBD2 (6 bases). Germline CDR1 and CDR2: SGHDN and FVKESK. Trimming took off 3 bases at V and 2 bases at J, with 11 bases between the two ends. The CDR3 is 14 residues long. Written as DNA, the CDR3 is TGTGCCAGCAGCCAGGGGACTGGGACCTACGAGCAGTACTTC. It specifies CASSQGTGTYEQYF.

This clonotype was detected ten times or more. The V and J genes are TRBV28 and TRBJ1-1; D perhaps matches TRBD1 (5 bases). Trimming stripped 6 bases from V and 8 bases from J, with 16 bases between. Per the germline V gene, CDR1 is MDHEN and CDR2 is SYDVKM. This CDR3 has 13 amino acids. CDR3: CASSLGHSGEAFF. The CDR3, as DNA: TGTGCCAGCAGCCTCGGACACTCCGGGGAAGCTTTCTTT.

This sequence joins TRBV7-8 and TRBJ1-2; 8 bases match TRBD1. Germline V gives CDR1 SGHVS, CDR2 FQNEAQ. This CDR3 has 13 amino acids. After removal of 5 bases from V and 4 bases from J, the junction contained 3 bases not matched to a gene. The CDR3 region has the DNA TGTGCCAGCAGCCGACAGGGGCCCTATGGCTACACCTTC. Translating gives CASSRQGPYGYTF.

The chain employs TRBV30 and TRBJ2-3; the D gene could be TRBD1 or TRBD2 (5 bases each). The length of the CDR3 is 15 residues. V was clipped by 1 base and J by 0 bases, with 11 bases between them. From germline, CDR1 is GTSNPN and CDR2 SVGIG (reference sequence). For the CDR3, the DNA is TGTGCCTGGAGTGATTTCGGGGCCAGCACAGATACGCAGTATTTT. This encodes CAWSDFGASTDTQYF.

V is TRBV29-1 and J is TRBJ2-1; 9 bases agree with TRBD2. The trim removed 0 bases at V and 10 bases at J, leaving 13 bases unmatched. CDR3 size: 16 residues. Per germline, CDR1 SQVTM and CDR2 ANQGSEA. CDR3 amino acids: CSVEDRRREGMREQFF. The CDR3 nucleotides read TGCAGCGTTGAAGATCGGCGGCGGGAGGGGATGAGGGAGCAGTTCTTC.